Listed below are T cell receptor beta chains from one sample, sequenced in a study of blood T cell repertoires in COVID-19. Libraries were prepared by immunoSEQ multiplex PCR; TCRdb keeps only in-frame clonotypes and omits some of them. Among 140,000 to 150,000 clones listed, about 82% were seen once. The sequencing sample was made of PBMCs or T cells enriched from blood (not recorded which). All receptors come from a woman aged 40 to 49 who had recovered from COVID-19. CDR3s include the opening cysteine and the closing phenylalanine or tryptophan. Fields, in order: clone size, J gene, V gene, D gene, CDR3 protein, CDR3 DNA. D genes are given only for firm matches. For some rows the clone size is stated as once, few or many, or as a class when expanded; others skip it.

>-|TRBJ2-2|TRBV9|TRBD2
CASSVGLGGTTGELFF
TGTGCCAGCAGCGTAGGGCTCGGGGGGACCACCGGGGAGCTGTTTTTT
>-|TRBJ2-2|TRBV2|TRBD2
CASSRLATGELFF
TGTGCCAGCAGTCGACTAGCAACTGGGGAGCTGTTTTTT
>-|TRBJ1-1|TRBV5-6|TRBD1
CASSQDRGLVAFF
TGTGCCAGCAGCCAGGACAGGGGGCTCGTAGCTTTCTTT
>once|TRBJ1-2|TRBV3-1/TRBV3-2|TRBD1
CASSRGRQGVLGYTF
TGTGCCAGCAGCCGAGGACGACAGGGGGTTTTGGGCTACACCTTC
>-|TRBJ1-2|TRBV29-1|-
CSVEGRSYGYTF
TGCAGCGTTGAAGGGAGAAGCTATGGCTACACCTTC
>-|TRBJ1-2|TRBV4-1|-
CASSQDSALSGYGYTF
TGCGCCAGCAGCCAAGATAGCGCTTTAAGTGGCTATGGCTACACCTTC
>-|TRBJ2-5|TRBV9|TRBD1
CASSSGHRGQETQYF
TGTGCCAGCAGCTCCGGGCACAGGGGCCAGGAGACCCAGTACTTC
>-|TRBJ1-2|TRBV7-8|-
CASSGGPLYGYTF
TGTGCCAGCAGCGGCGGGCCTCTCTATGGCTACACCTTC
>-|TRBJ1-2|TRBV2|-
CASSEVNGRGDGYTF
TGTGCCAGCAGTGAAGTGAATGGCAGGGGCGATGGCTACACCTTC
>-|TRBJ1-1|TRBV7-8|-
CATLVSGVNTEAFF
TGTGCCACCCTAGTCTCGGGAGTGAACACTGAAGCTTTCTTT
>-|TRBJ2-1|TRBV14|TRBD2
CASSWTSGRKPEQFF
TGTGCCAGCAGCTGGACTAGCGGACGGAAGCCTGAGCAGTTCTTC
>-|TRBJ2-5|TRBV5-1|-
CASSLALQETQYF
TGCGCCAGCAGCTTGGCCCTGCAAGAGACCCAGTACTTC
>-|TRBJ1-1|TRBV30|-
CAWSVLMNTEAFF
TGTGCCTGGAGTGTACTTATGAACACTGAAGCTTTCTTT
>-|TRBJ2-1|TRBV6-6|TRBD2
CASSYFGLAGNEQFF
TGTGCCAGCAGTTATTTTGGACTAGCGGGCAATGAGCAGTTCTTC
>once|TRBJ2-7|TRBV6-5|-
CASTVPFSYEQYF
TGTGCCAGCACCGTTCCCTTTTCCTACGAGCAGTACTTC
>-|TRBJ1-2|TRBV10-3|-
CAISESLGQNYGYTF
TGTGCCATCAGTGAGTCGTTGGGGCAAAACTATGGCTACACCTTC
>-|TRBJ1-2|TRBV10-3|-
CAISELGGMDGYTF
TGTGCCATCAGTGAGTTAGGCGGGATGGATGGCTACACCTTC
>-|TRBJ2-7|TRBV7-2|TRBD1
CASSPRDSYYEQYF
TGTGCCAGCAGCCCCCGGGACAGCTACTACGAGCAGTACTTC
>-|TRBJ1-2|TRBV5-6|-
CASSLGSYGYTF
TGTGCCAGCAGCTTGGGCAGCTATGGCTACACCTTC
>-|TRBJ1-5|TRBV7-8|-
CASSFGGNQPQHF
TGTGCCAGCAGCTTTGGGGGGAATCAGCCCCAGCATTTT
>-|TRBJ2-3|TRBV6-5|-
CASASFGGSSDTQYF
TGTGCCAGCGCTAGCTTCGGCGGGTCATCAGATACGCAGTATTTT
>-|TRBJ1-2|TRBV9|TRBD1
CASSPRDRGDYGYTF
TGTGCCAGCAGCCCCCGGGACAGGGGAGACTATGGCTACACCTTC
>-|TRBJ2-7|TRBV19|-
CASRGRGHQEQYF
TGTGCCAGTAGGGGCAGGGGCCACCAAGAGCAGTACTTC
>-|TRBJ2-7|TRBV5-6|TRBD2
CAFHEAGNSYEQYF
TGTGCCTTCCACGAAGCGGGGAATAGCTACGAGCAGTACTTC
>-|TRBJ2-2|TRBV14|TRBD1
CASSPRGPSTGELFF
TGTGCCAGCAGCCCTAGGGGGCCGAGCACCGGGGAGCTGTTTTTT